The 26 T cell receptor beta chains below come from one sample, sequenced in a study of PD-L1 blockade in urothelial cancer. The time point here: pretreatment peripheral blood. TCRdb keeps only in-frame clones here, not all; method: immunoSEQ multiplex PCR. The sample carries approximately 90,000 clones, over 80% recorded once. The sample here was PBMCs, taken around atezolizumab (anti-PD-L1) treatment. These receptors all stem from a man between 60 and 75 years old with urothelial cancer.

The chain employs TRBV11-3 and TRBJ2-1, with 8 positions matching TRBD2. CDR1 is SGHNT and CDR2 is YENEEA in the germline V gene. The CDR3 contains 15 residues. The junction had 5 bases not matched to a gene; V was cut back by 3 bases and J by 4 bases. CDR3 nucleotides: TGTGCCAGCAGCTTTTCGGGGGGGCGGTACAATGAGCAGTTCTTC. Translating it yields CASSFSGGRYNEQFF.

The rearrangement joins TRBV7-2 to TRBJ2-3, with 10 positions matching TRBD2. There are 16 residues in the CDR3. Germline V gene lookup returns CDR1 SGHTA and CDR2 FQGNSA. Losses at the gene ends were 5 bases for V and 3 bases for J; bases not matched to a gene: 8. CDR3: CASSLSSGGLTDTQYF. The CDR3 DNA reads TGTGCCAGCAGCCTCTCTAGCGGGGGACTAACAGATACGCAGTATTTT.

In this sample, this clone turned up a few times. The J gene is TRBJ1-4, the V gene TRBV7-9; D is possibly TRBD1 (5 bases). V was cut by 5 bases and J by 0 bases, with 16 bases left in between. This CDR3 has 17 residues. Per the germline V gene, CDR1 is SEHNR and CDR2 is FQNEAQ (reference sequence). CDR3: CASSPQEYTSTNEKLFF. The CDR3 DNA reads TGTGCCAGCAGCCCACAGGAGTATACTTCAACTAATGAAAAACTGTTTTTT. Together with reference TRBV7-9 and TRBJ1-4, the CDR3 gives the full variable domain: DTGVSQNPRHKITKRGQNVTFRCDPISEHNRLYWYRQTLGQGPEFLTYFQNEAQLEKSRLLSDRFSAERPKGSFSTLEIQRTEQGDSAMYLCASSPQEYTSTNEKLFFGSGTQLSVL.

This chain uses TRBV5-1 with TRBJ1-4; D not certain. Trimming cost V 4 bases and J 0 bases, with 13 bases left between them. The V gene's germline CDR1 is SGHRS and CDR2 YFSETQ. This CDR3 is 16 amino acids long. CDR3 in DNA: TGCGCCAGCAGCGTCGGGTCTCTGACAACTAATGAAAAACTGTTTTTT. Translation: CASSVGSLTTNEKLFF.

The chain is built from TRBV18 and TRBJ2-5; 12 bases match TRBD1. The CDR3 has 16 residues. The V segment lost 6 bases and the J segment 4 bases; nucleotides outside the gene matches: 9. Germline V gives CDR1 KGHSH, CDR2 LQKENI. The CDR3 coding sequence is TGTGCCAGCTCCGGGACAGGGGGCGCGGGAGGAGAGACCCAGTACTTC. Translating it yields CASSGTGGAGGETQYF.

The V call is TRBV18, the J call TRBJ2-7; 7 bases align to TRBD2. Germline V gene sequence: CDR1 KGHSH, CDR2 LQKENI. With V trimmed by 2 bases and J by 3 bases, 16 bases remained unmatched. CDR3 size: 18 residues. The CDR3 bases are TGTGCCAGCTCACCATCCCTATCTTTTGGCGGGAGCGGCTACGAGCAGTACTTC. Translation: CASSPSLSFGGSGYEQYF.

The chain's CDR3 is CASSLSGTGSEKLFF. The CDR3 DNA sequence: TGTGCCAGTAGTCTATCCGGGACAGGGTCTGAAAAACTGTTTTTT. V usage is TRBV19 and J usage is TRBJ1-4; TRBD1 aligns across 9 bases. Germline V CDR1 and CDR2: LNHDA, SQIVND (reference sequence). This CDR3 contains 15 residues. Trimming removed 5 bases from V and 7 bases from J; junction bases left unmatched: 8.

The V and J genes are TRBV7-2 and TRBJ2-7; 11 positions agree with TRBD2. The junction had 15 bases not matched to a gene; V was cut back by 4 bases and J by 4 bases. This CDR3 is 18 amino acids long. From germline, CDR1 is SGHTA and CDR2 FQGNSA. In DNA, the CDR3 is TGTGCCAGCAGCTCCTACCCCGGAACTAGCGGGAGACATTACGAGCAGTACTTC. Translating it yields CASSSYPGTSGRHYEQYF.

The rearrangement uses TRBV7-2 and TRBJ1-2; no clear D. The CDR3 spans 14 residues. The ends were cut back, 5 bases at V and 8 bases at J, with 18 bases in the middle. Germline V gene data show CDR1 as SGHTA and CDR2 as FQGNSA. In DNA, the CDR3 is TGTGCCAGCAGCCCGTACCTTGTGGAGGGCGGCTACACCTTC. It codes for CASSPYLVEGGYTF. The whole variable domain, remainder taken from reference TRBV7-2 and TRBJ1-2, is GAGVSQSPSNKVTEKGKDVELRCDPISGHTALYWYRQSLGQGLEFLIYFQGNSAPDKSGLPSDRFSAERTGGSVSTLTIQRTQQEDSAVYLCASSPYLVEGGYTFGSGTRLTVV.

The chain recombines TRBV5-1 with TRBJ1-1; maybe TRBD1 (6 bases). The CDR3 covers 12 residues. Trimming pared 2 bases from V and 5 bases from J, leaving 7 bases between. The germline V gene encodes CDR1 SGHRS and CDR2 YFSETQ. The CDR3 region has the DNA TGCGCCAGCAGCTTCGACAGGACTGAAGCTTTCTTT. The encoded protein is CASSFDRTEAFF.

This clone was counted a single time. The chain carries TRBV5-1 and TRBJ2-5, with 10 bases aligning to TRBD2. CDR1 and CDR2 from the germline V gene are SGHRS and YFSETQ. V lost 2 bases and J lost 2; bases outside the gene matches: 6. The CDR3 runs 16 residues. The CDR3 region is CASSLDWTSGQETQYF. CDR3 DNA: TGCGCCAGCAGCTTAGATTGGACTAGCGGACAAGAGACCCAGTACTTC.

The chain has TRBV10-3 and TRBJ2-2; D is perhaps TRBD1 (6 bases). The CDR3 has 15 residues. The V gene lost 0 bases and the J gene lost 3 bases, with 8 bases spanning the gap. Germline V gene sequence: CDR1 ENHRY, CDR2 SYGVKD. In DNA, the CDR3 is TGTGCCATCAGTGAGTCGGCAGGGGACACCGGGGAGCTGTTTTTT. Encoded protein: CAISESAGDTGELFF.

This clone was counted a single time. J is TRBJ1-2 and V is TRBV27, with 7 nucleotides matching TRBD1. The germline CDR1 and CDR2 sequences are MNHEY and SMNVEV (reference sequence). The trim removed 5 bases at V and 5 bases at J, leaving 11 bases unmatched. The CDR3 has 15 residues. The CDR3 nucleotides are TGTGCCAGCAGTCCCCGGGACAGACCATTATATGGCTACACCTTC. This encodes CASSPRDRPLYGYTF.

V and J are TRBV19 and TRBJ1-1, with 7 bases lining up with TRBD1. V lost 5 bases to trimming and J lost 5 bases; unmatched junction nucleotides: 17. In germline, CDR1 is LNHDA, CDR2 SQIVND (reference sequence). The CDR3 is made up of 17 amino acids. Written as DNA, the CDR3 is TGTGCCAGTAGTGTTGACAGGGTCGGTACTCGCGGAACTGAAGCTTTCTTT. The encoded protein is CASSVDRVGTRGTEAFF.

V usage is TRBV11-2 and J usage is TRBJ2-1, with TRBD1 identical over 8 bases. With 2 bases clipped from V and 1 base from J, the junction kept 4 bases outside the gene matches. The CDR3 sequence is 16 residues long. Germline-derived CDR1 and CDR2 are SGHAT and FQNNGV. The CDR3 loop reads CASSLQGAVSYNEQFF. In DNA form, the CDR3 reads TGTGCCAGCAGCTTACAGGGGGCCGTTTCCTACAATGAGCAGTTCTTC.

In its sample, this clone was seen once. V and J are TRBV30 and TRBJ2-3; D may be TRBD2 (5 bases). V was clipped by 0 bases and J by 2 bases, with 12 bases between them. This CDR3 region has 15 residues. CDR1 and CDR2 from the germline V gene are GTSNPN and SVGIG (reference sequence). This CDR3 reads CAWSVMREYTDTQYF. The CDR3 coding sequence is TGTGCCTGGAGTGTAATGAGGGAGTACACAGATACGCAGTATTTT.

The chain couples TRBV7-8 to TRBJ2-1, with D possibly being TRBD2 (5 bases). With 4 bases removed from V and 0 bases from J, the gap between germline ends came to 10 bases. The CDR3 has 15 amino acids. CDR1 SGHVS and CDR2 FQNEAQ come from the germline V gene. In DNA form, the CDR3 reads TGTGCCAGCAGCTATAAGCGGCTCTCCTACAATGAGCAGTTCTTC. As protein: CASSYKRLSYNEQFF.

V and J are TRBV6-1 and TRBJ1-2; the D gene is possibly TRBD1 (6 bases). Trimming stripped 7 bases from V and 4 bases from J, with 16 bases between. CDR1 is MNHNS and CDR2 is SASEGT in the germline V gene. The CDR3 is 14 amino acids. The CDR3 DNA follows: TGTGCCAGCACCCCCCAGGGGCAGGGCTATGGCTACACCTTC. Its translation: CASTPQGQGYGYTF.

This chain uses TRBV5-1 with TRBJ2-5, with D perhaps TRBD1 (5 bases). Germline CDR1 SGHRS, CDR2 YFSETQ. CDR3 length: 13 amino acids. Trimming took 1 base from V and 4 from J, leaving 8 bases between them. The CDR3 nucleotides read TGCGCCAGCAGCTTGCAGGGCCGAGAGACCCAGTACTTC. It yields the protein CASSLQGRETQYF.

This chain joins TRBV4-1 and TRBJ1-2; tentative D call: TRBD1 (6 bases). This CDR3 comprises 17 residues. Germline-derived CDR1 and CDR2 are MGHRA and YSYEKL. V lost 2 bases and J lost 2, with 18 bases in between. DNA for the CDR3: TGCGCCAGCAGCCAATCTTCCGCCGGACAGAACAACTATGGCTACACCTTC. This codes for CASSQSSAGQNNYGYTF.

The chain employs TRBV6-6 and TRBJ1-5, with D possibly being TRBD1 (5 bases). The CDR3 is made up of 16 amino acids. Trimming took 0 bases from V and 4 from J, leaving 13 bases between them. CDR1 MNHNY and CDR2 SVGAGI come from the germline V gene (reference sequence). Here the CDR3 reads CASSYSMGGVNQPQHF. The CDR3, as DNA: TGTGCCAGCAGTTACTCGATGGGGGGTGTGAATCAGCCCCAGCATTTT.

V gene TRBV2 combines with J gene TRBJ2-1; no clear D. CDR3 length: 17 amino acids. The V gene lost 2 bases and the J gene lost 0 bases, with 14 bases spanning the gap. Germline assignment: CDR1 SNHLY and CDR2 FYNNEI. The CDR3 sequence is CASSELTRPSSYNEQFF. In nucleotides, the CDR3 is TGTGCCAGCAGTGAACTTACACGTCCTAGCTCCTACAATGAGCAGTTCTTC.

The table lists this clone with a few counts. The chain recombines TRBV4-2 with TRBJ2-5, with 11 bases aligning to TRBD2. The germline V gene encodes CDR1 LGHNA and CDR2 YNFKEQ. V was pared by 6 bases and J by 2 bases, with 2 bases of the junction left unmatched. This CDR3 contains 14 residues. The CDR3 DNA sequence: TGTGCCAGCAGTCTAGCGGGGGGACAAGAGACCCAGTACTTC. Amino acid sequence: CASSLAGGQETQYF.

This chain uses TRBV7-2 with TRBJ2-7; 12 bases are a match to TRBD2. Germline trimming cut 7 bases from V and 2 bases from J; bases unmatched to any gene: 12. Germline V gene data show CDR1 as SGHTA and CDR2 as FQGNSA. This CDR3 is 17 amino acids long. The CDR3 here is CASTTASGRASPYEQYF. In nucleotides, the CDR3 is TGTGCCAGCACTACGGCTAGCGGGAGGGCCAGCCCCTACGAGCAGTACTTC.

The chain carries TRBV6-1 and TRBJ2-6; D gene uncertain. Germline V gene sequence: CDR1 MNHNS, CDR2 SASEGT. V was shortened by 2 bases and J by 0 bases, with 5 bases between the two germline ends. The CDR3 has 15 amino acids. The CDR3 sequence: CASSEFVSGANVLTF. CDR3 sequence (DNA): TGTGCCAGCAGTGAATTCGTCTCTGGGGCCAACGTCCTGACTTTC.

The chain couples TRBV27 to TRBJ2-7; no definite D call. Germline CDR1 and CDR2: MNHEY and SMNVEV (reference sequence). V lost 3 bases to trimming and J lost 2 bases, with 8 bases between them. The CDR3 contains 13 residues. CDR3 nucleotides: TGTGCCAGCAGTTTCGCGGCTACCTACGAGCAGTACTTC. Its protein is CASSFAATYEQYF.